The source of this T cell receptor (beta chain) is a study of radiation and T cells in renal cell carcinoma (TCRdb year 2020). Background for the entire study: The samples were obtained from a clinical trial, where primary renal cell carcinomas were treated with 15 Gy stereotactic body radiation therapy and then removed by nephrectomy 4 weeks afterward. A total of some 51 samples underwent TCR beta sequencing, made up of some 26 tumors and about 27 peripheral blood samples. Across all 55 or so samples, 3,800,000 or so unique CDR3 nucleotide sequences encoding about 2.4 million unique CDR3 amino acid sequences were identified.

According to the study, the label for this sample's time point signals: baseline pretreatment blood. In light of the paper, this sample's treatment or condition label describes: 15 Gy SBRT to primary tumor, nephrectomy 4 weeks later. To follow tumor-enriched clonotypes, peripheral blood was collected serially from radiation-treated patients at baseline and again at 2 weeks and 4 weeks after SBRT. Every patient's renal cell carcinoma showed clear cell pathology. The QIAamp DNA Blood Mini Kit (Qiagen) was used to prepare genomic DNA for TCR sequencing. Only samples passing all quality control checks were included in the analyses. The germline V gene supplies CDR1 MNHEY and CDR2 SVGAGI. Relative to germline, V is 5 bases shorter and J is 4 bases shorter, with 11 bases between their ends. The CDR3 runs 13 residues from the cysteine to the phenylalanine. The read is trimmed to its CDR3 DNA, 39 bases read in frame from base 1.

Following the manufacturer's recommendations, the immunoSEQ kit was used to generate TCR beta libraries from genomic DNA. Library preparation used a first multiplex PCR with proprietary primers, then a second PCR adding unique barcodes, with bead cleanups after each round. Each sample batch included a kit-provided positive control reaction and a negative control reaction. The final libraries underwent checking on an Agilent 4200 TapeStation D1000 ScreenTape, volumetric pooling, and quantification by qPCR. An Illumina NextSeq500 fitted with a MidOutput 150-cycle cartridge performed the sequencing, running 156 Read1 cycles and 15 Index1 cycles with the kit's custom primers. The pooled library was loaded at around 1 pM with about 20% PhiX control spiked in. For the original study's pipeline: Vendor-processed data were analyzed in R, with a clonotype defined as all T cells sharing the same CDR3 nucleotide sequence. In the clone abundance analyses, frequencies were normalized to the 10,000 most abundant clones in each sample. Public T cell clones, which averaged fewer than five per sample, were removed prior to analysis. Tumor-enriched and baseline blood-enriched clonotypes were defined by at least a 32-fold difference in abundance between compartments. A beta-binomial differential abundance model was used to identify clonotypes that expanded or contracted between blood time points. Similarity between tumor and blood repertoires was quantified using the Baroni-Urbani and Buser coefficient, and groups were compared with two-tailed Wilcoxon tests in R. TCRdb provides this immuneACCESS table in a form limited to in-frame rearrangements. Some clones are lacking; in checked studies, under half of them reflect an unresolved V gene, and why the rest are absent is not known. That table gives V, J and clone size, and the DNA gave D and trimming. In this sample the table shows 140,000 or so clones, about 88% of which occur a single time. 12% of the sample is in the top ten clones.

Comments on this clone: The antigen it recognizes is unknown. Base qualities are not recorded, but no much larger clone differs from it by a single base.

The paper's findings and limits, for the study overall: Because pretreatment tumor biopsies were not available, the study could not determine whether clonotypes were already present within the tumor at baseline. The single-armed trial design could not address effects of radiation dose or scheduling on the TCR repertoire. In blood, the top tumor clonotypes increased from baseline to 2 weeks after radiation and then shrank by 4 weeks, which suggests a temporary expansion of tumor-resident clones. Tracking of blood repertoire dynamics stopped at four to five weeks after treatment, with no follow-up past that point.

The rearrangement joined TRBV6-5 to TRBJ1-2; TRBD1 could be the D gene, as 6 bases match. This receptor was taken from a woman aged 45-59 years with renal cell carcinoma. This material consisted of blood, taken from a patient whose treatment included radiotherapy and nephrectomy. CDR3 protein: CASSTQTGYGYTF. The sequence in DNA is TGTGCCAGCAGTACCCAGACAGGCTATGGCTACACCTTC.